This T cell receptor (beta chain) was captured by sequencing in a study of cytomegalovirus exposure and HLA in healthy donors. The PCR made use of 60 Vbeta and 13 Jbeta primers. TCRdb's table, derived via immunoSEQ multiplex PCR, lists solely in-frame clones and lacks some. The table lists over 140,000 clones, around four fifths of them singletons. While unrecorded immune exposures were likely, the donors were nominally healthy when sampled. There are 13 residues in the CDR3. Germline V gene sequence: CDR1 SGDLS, CDR2 YYNGEE. Deletions cut 0 bases from V and 7 bases from J, with 11 bases between. In the case of this clone: Antigen unknown.

General observations from the study: Accurate prediction of most subjects' HLA-A and HLA-B alleles from TCR beta sequences was reported. In an earlier analysis, about 87% or about 30%: the productive usage of most TCR beta V segments.

This receptor was identified in a man aged 25-45 years in good health and CMV-seropositive. The specimen sequenced was PBMCs. The chain joins TRBV9 to TRBJ2-7; D call uncertain. CDR3 protein: CASSVEYSSEQYF. DNA of the CDR3: TGTGCCAGCAGCGTAGAGTACAGCTCAGAGCAGTACTTC.